The present T cell receptor (beta chain) was sequenced within a study of OX40 agonist ivuxolimab in advanced cancers. Study at large: Participants, around 80% male, averaged around 60 years of age, ranging from roughly 20 to 79. Earlier treatment with anti-PD-1, anti-PD-L1 or anti-CTLA-4 was permitted, and over 35% had received some.

The repertoire was sequenced with immunoSEQ multiplex PCR; TCRdb's copy has only in-frame clones and lacks some. The table records approximately 74,000 clones, nearly 90% of them present only once. Patients with autoimmune history or systemic immunosuppression were excluded. Baseline was the first blood sampling point, followed by cycle 4 day 1 and cycle 7 day 1. Germline V gene data show CDR1 as SGHRS and CDR2 as YFSETQ. The CDR3 spans 16 residues. The J segment lost 4 bases and the V segment lost 0 bases, leaving 7 bases of the junction unmatched. Sequences were derived from CD4+ or CD8+ T cells sorted from blood, sampled in a trial of the OX40 agonist ivuxolimab. V is TRBV5-1 and J is TRBJ2-7, with 10 bases matching TRBD1. The TCR was taken from an adult with an advanced solid tumor such as melanoma, head and neck, liver or kidney cancer. The CDR3 protein is CASSLEPGQGLYEQYF. The CDR3 DNA is TGCGCCAGCAGCTTGGAGCCGGGACAGGGGTTGTACGAGCAGTACTTC.